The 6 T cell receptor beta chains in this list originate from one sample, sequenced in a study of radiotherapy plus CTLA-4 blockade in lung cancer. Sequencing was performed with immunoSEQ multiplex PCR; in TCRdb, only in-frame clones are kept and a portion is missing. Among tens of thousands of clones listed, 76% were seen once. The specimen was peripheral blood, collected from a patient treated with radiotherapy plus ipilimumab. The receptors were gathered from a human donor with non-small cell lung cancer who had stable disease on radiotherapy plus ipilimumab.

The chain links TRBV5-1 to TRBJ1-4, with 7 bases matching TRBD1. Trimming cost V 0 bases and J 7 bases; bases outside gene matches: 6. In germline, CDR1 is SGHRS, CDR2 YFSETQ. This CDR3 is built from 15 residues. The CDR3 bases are TGCGCCAGCAGCTTGGAGACAGGGTTGGGTGAAAAACTGTTTTTT. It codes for CASSLETGLGEKLFF.

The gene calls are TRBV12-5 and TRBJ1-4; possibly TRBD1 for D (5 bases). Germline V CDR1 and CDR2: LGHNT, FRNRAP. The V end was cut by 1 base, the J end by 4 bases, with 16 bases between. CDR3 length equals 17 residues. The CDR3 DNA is TGTGCTAGTGGTTTGGCCCTTCTGACAGATAGTAATGAAAAACTGTTTTTT. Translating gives CASGLALLTDSNEKLFF.

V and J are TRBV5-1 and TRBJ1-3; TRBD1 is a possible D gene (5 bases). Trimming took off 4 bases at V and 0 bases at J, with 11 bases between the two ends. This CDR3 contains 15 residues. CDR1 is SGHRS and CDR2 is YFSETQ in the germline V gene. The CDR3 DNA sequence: TGCGCCAGCAGCCCAGCCGGGGGCTCTGGAAACACCATATATTTT. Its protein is CASSPAGGSGNTIYF.

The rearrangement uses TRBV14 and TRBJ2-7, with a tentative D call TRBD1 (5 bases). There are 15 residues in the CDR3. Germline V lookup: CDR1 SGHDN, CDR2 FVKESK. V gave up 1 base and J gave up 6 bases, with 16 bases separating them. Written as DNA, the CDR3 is TGTGCCAGCAGCCAAGGGGAAGACGCAGGGCTCGAGCAGTACGTC. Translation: CASSQGEDAGLEQYV.

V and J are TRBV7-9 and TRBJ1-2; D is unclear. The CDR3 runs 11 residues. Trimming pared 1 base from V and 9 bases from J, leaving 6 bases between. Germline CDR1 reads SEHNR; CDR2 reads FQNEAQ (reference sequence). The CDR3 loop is CASSLGISYTF. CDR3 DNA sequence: TGTGCCAGCAGCTTAGGAATCAGCTACACCTTC.

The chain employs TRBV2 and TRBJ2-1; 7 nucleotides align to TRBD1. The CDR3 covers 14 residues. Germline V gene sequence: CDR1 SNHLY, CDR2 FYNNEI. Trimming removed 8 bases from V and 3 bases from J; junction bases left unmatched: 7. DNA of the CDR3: TGTGCCAGCGAGGGACAGATTTTCTACAATGAGCAGTTCTTC. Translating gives CASEGQIFYNEQFF.